Given below is one T cell receptor beta chain in context. This entry belongs to a study of blood T cell repertoires in COVID-19. Looking at the study overall: The cDNA or gDNA used as material had been derived from T cells, B-cell-depleted T cells, or PBMCs.

Profiled with immunoSEQ multiplex PCR; TCRdb holds only in-frame clones, not every one. The sample contains 100,000 or so clones, around 79% of which appear only once. Trimming stripped 4 bases from V and 0 bases from J, with 9 bases between. Germline lookup yields CDR1 SGHRS and CDR2 YFSETQ. This CDR3 contains 14 residues. The sample comprised peripheral blood. This TCR derives from a human donor in a cohort sampled during active COVID-19. The chain carries TRBV5-1 and TRBJ2-3; D may be TRBD1 (6 bases). The CDR3: CASSHGQSTDTQYF. The CDR3 nucleotides are TGCGCCAGCAGCCACGGACAGAGCACAGATACGCAGTATTTT. The entire variable domain, with the rest obtained from reference TRBV5-1 and TRBJ2-3, is as follows: KAGVTQTPRYLIKTRGQQVTLSCSPISGHRSVSWYQQTPGQGLQFLFEYFSETQRNKGNFPGRFSGRQFSNSRSEMNVSTLELGDSALYLCASSHGQSTDTQYFGPGTRLTVL.